This T cell receptor beta chain was captured by sequencing in a study of vaccination effects on CD4 cells after COVID-19. Sequencing was preceded by expansion of antigen-specific CD4+ T cells with viral peptide pools in the ViraFEST assay. After roughly 11 days in culture, the CD4+ T cells were isolated. Participants each got two BNT162b2 or mRNA-1273 vaccine doses. Assay: immunoSEQ multiplex PCR; the TCRdb copy retains only in-frame clones and omits some. The top ten hold about 24% of the sample, which has some 24,000 clones, more than 60% seen once. J was trimmed by 1 base and V by 6 bases; bases with no gene match: 9. Per the germline V gene, CDR1 is LNHDA and CDR2 is SQIVND (reference sequence). This CDR3 spans 15 amino acids. This clone showed up just a few times. The target antigen is unknown.

This receptor was taken from a human donor who received a COVID-19 vaccine. The rearrangement joins TRBV19 to TRBJ2-7; 7 nucleotides line up with TRBD1. Sample: CD4+ T cells from PBMCs cultured with HCoV-NL63 spike peptides, taken after COVID-19 vaccination. CDR3 in DNA: TGTGCCAGTAGAACCGGGGCAGGGGGTTCCTACGAGCAGTACTTC. Protein sequence: CASRTGAGGSYEQYF.